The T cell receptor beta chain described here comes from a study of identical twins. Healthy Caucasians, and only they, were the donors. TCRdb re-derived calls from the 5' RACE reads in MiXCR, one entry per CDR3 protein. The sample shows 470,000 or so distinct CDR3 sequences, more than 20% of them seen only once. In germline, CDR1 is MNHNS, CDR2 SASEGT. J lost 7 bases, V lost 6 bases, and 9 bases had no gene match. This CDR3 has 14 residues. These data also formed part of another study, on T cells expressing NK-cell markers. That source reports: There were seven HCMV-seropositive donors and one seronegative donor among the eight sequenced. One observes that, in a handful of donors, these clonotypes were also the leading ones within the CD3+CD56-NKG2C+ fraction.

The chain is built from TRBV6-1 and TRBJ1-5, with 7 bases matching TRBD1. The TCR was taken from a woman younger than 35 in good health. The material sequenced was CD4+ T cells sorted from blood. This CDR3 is CASSPTGVGQPQHF. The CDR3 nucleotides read TGTGCCAGCAGCCCCACAGGGGTGGGCCAGCCCCAGCATTTT.